This TCR beta chain is from a study of T cells after yellow fever vaccination. Findings and caveats of the study: A small proportion of clonotypes was detected in both the CD4 and CD8 compartments.

TCRdb re-analysed the 5' RACE reads in MiXCR, keeping a single row per CDR3 protein. This table holds 50,000 to 60,000 distinct CDR3 sequences, approximately 6.6% found once. The junction had 15 bases not matched to a gene; V was cut back by 5 bases and J by 0 bases. The length of the CDR3 is 18 residues. V usage is TRBV12-3 or TRBV12-4 and J usage is TRBJ2-5, with TRBD1 identical over 7 bases. The clonotype was recovered from a man younger than 30 who received the YFV17D yellow fever vaccine. The material sequenced was CD8+ T cells not binding an NS4B(214-222) dextramer, sorted from PBMCs, taken around 45 days after the first yellow fever vaccination. The CDR3 sequence is CASSPPRGQARNQETQYF. The CDR3 nucleotides read TGTGCCAGCAGTCCACCCCGAGGACAGGCCCGGAACCAAGAGACCCAGTACTTC.